This TCR beta chain was identified during a study of cytomegalovirus exposure and HLA in healthy donors. Overall study results and limits: Researchers counted roughly 160 TCR beta chains as cytomegalovirus-associated. A few CMV-associated chains were confirmed in vitro to be specific for CMV antigens.

Deletions cut 5 bases from V and 4 bases from J, with 14 bases between. Looked up from germline, CDR1 is SGHTA and CDR2 is FQGNSA. The CDR3 length is 15 residues. The study drew the donors from its 120-subject validation cohort, separate from the approximately 690-subject first cohort. Comment on this clone: The antigen remains undetermined.

Only in-frame clones appear in the TCRdb table, and some are missing; sequencing was by immunoSEQ multiplex PCR. The data hold tens of thousands of clones, with 85% to 95% observed a single time. This receptor was taken from a man younger than 35 in good health and CMV-seronegative. Source material: PBMCs. This chain joins TRBV7-2 and TRBJ2-2; a weak D match, TRBD2 (6 bases). CDR3 sequence: CASSTRDFSTGELFF. The CDR3 DNA sequence: TGTGCCAGCAGCACCCGGGACTTTAGCACCGGGGAGCTGTTTTTT.